The clone carrying this TCR beta chain was counted between two and nine times. What it recognizes is unknown. The source of the sample is a study of shared clonotypes between healthy human individuals. Libraries were prepared by immunoSEQ multiplex PCR; TCRdb keeps only in-frame clonotypes and omits some of them. The data contain roughly 220,000 clones, about 69% of them singletons. Study-wide findings and caveats: Sampling covered blood only; tissue repertoires likely differ.

V gave up 3 bases and J gave up 5 bases, with 14 bases separating them. The germline gives CDR1 SGHTA, CDR2 FQGNSA. The CDR3 length is 14 residues. The sequenced material came from memory CD4+ T cells sorted from blood. The subset denotes: CD45RA-negative fraction. This chain uses TRBV7-2 with TRBJ2-7, with D possibly being TRBD2 (6 bases). This clonotype was sampled from a man aged 25-40 years in good health. This chain's CDR3 is CASSFGGLKNEQYF. CDR3 DNA sequence: TGTGCCAGCAGCTTCGGAGGGCTAAAAAACGAGCAGTACTTC.